This T cell receptor (beta chain) was retrieved from a study of T-cell reconstitution after alpha-beta-depleted transplantation in children. Notes on the study in general: The main origin of T-cell counts and diversity one year after transplant was newly produced T cells. Expanded clones from the graft, numbering several hundred, reportedly supplied alpha-beta T cells about two months after transplant. Surviving recipient T cells and intrathymic progenitors accounted for some patients' high TCRbeta diversity at day 60.

This CDR3 spans 13 amino acids. Germline V lookup: CDR1 SGHRS, CDR2 YFSETQ. With regard to this clonotype: Its specificity is not known. A much larger clone sits a single nucleotide away, making a read error possible.

Preparing the TCRbeta library involved the use of unique molecular identifiers. One entry per CDR3 protein results from TCRdb running MiXCR on the PCR reads. The data hold about 420,000 distinct CDR3 sequences, with 15% to 20% observed a single time. The gene calls are TRBV5-1 and TRBJ2-7; no definite D call. This clonotype originated in a boy under two years old who had a stem cell transplant for Wiskott-Aldrich syndrome, so the T cells may come from the graft donor. Here the sequenced sample was PBMCs, mostly from graft donor cells, taken 360 days after TCRalphabeta/CD19-depleted stem cell transplant. The CDR3: CASILAVSYEQYF. The DNA of the CDR3 is TGCGCCAGCATCTTGGCTGTAAGCTACGAGCAGTACTTC.